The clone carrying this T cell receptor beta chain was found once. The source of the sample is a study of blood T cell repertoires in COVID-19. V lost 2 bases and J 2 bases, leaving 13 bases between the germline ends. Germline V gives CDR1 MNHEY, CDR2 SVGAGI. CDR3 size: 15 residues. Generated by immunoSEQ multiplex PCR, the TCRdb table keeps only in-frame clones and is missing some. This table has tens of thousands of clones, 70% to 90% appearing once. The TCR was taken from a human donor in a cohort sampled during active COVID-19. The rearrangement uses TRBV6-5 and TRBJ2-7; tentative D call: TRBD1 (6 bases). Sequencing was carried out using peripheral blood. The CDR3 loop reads CASSYKGGRPYEQYF. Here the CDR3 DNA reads TGTGCCAGCAGTTACAAAGGGGGACGGCCCTACGAGCAGTACTTC.